The rows below give T cell receptor beta chains drawn from one sample of a study of T cell repertoires in cytomegalovirus infection. Antigens of these TCRs are unknown. TCRdb processed the reads anew with MiXCR; each CDR3 protein has one entry. Of fewer than 850,000 distinct CDR3 sequences in the sample, just under 30% were seen once. Material: cultured CD8+ T cells from PBMCs, obtained from culture after CMV antigen stimulation. Every receptor here comes from a human donor in good health (CMV status not recorded). Some clones in this sample may be carry-over from other donors' samples. Each CDR3 is given with its conserved first and last residue. Each record gives: D gene, V gene, clone size, J gene, CDR3 DNA, CDR3 protein. D genes are given only for firm matches. Size is stated for part of the rows, as once, few or many counts, or as a class when the clone is expanded.

>NA|TRBV28|few|TRBJ2-5
TGTGCCAGCAGTCCCCTCGGGCCCTGGGAGACCCAGTACTTC
CASSPLGPWETQYF
>TRBD1|TRBV20-1|NA|TRBJ1-2
TGCAGTGCTCCTGGGACAGGCGATCCTTATAACTATGGCTACACCTTC
CSAPGTGDPYNYGYTF
>NA|TRBV6-8|NA|TRBJ2-3
TGTGCCAGCAGTTATGGCGACATGAGCACAGATACGCAGTATTTT
CASSYGDMSTDTQYF
>TRBD1|TRBV6-8|few|TRBJ1-4
TGTGCCAGCAGTTATTTAGGACAGGGGGCTTATAGGGAAAAACTGTTTTTT
CASSYLGQGAYREKLFF
>NA|TRBV6-2/TRBV6-3|few|TRBJ2-7
TGTGCCAGCGCCTGGGACGGATCCTACGAGCAGTACTTC
CASAWDGSYEQYF
>TRBD2|TRBV27|few|TRBJ2-1
TGTGCCAGCCTCTCACGTGGGACTAGAGATGAGCAGTTCTTC
CASLSRGTRDEQFF
>NA|TRBV5-1|once|TRBJ2-6
TGCGCCAGCAGCCTCTACGGGTCTCTTAGTAACTCTGGGGCCAACGTCCTGACTTTC
CASSLYGSLSNSGANVLTF
>NA|TRBV7-9|once|TRBJ1-1
TGTGCCAGCAGCTTAACGGCAGGGATTACTGAAGCTTTCTTT
CASSLTAGITEAFF
>NA|TRBV7-9|many|TRBJ2-2
TGTGCCAGCAGCTTAGAACCAAACACCGGGGAGCTGTTTTTT
CASSLEPNTGELFF
>TRBD1|TRBV10-3|few|TRBJ2-5
TGTGCCATCAGCGGAGGGACAGGGGGCGGCCAAGAGACCCAGTACTTC
CAISGGTGGGQETQYF
>NA|TRBV5-1|few|TRBJ2-5
TGCGCCAGCAGCCTACGGGAGCGGGCGGCCGAGACCCAGTACTTC
CASSLRERAAETQYF
>NA|TRBV10-2|many|TRBJ1-5
TGCGCCAGCAGTGATTTTCCAGGGAAGAGGGGCGATCAGCCCCAGCATTTT
CASSDFPGKRGDQPQHF
>TRBD2|TRBV2|NA|TRBJ2-3
TGTGCCAGCAGGGCGGGGGGGGGTTACCGAACTGATACGCAGTATTTT
CASRAGGGYRTDTQYF
>TRBD1|TRBV12-3/TRBV12-4|NA|TRBJ1-1
TGTGCCAGCAGGGCGCCGGGACAGGGGCCACCTGAAGCTTTCTTT
CASRAPGQGPPEAFF
>TRBD1|TRBV15|once|TRBJ1-2
TGTGCCACCAGCATATCCCGGGACAGGGGTTTTCTCTACTATGGCTACACCTTC
CATSISRDRGFLYYGYTF
>NA|TRBV27|NA|TRBJ1-4
TGTGCCAGCAGTCACTTGTCGGCAACTAATGAAAAACTGTTTTTT
CASSHLSATNEKLFF
>NA|TRBV18|few|TRBJ2-6
TGTGCCAGCTCCCCGAAAATGGACAGGACTACCCCATCTGGGGCCAACGTCCTGACTTTC
CASSPKMDRTTPSGANVLTF
>NA|TRBV7-6|many|TRBJ2-6
TGTGCCAGCAGCCCAGGGGCCAGGGTCGGGGCCAACGTCCTGACTTTC
CASSPGARVGANVLTF
>TRBD1|TRBV19|few|TRBJ2-7
TGTGCCAGTAGCCTCCCGGGACAGATTTACGAGCAGTACTTC
CASSLPGQIYEQYF
>NA|TRBV6-5|NA|TRBJ2-2
TGTGCCAGCAGTTACTCGATAGGTGGGCAGCCGAACACCGGGGAGCTGTTTTTT
CASSYSIGGQPNTGELFF
>NA|TRBV9|few|TRBJ2-1
TGTGCCAGCAGCGTAGCGGGGCAACCCTACAATGAGCAGTTCTTC
CASSVAGQPYNEQFF
>TRBD2|TRBV7-9|NA|TRBJ2-7
TGTGCCAGCAGCCCCCCTGGCGGGGGGGCTTGGAACGAGCAGTACTTC
CASSPPGGGAWNEQYF